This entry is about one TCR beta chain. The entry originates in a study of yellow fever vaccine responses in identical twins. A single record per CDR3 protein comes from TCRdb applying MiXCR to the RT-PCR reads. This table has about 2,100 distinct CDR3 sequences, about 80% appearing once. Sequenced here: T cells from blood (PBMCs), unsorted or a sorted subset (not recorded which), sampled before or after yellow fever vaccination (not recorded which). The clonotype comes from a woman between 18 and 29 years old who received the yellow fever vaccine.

The CDR3 protein is CASRLHAAETQYF. The CDR3 region has the DNA TGTGCCAGCAGATTGCACGCCGCGGAGACCCAGTACTTC. V is TRBV12-3 or TRBV12-4 and J is TRBJ2-5; unclear D gene. The V end lost 6 bases, the J end lost 5 bases, and 13 bases lay between the germline ends. CDR3 size: 13 residues.